One sample yielded the 15 T cell receptor beta chains listed below, sequenced in a study of T cells in Graves' hyperthyroidism and ophthalmopathy. Regions amplified from RNA transcripts were the TCR beta CDR3 regions. RT-PCR in the first round (using the HTBI primer set) targeted the TCR CDR3. One entry per CDR3 protein results from TCRdb running MiXCR on the multiplex PCR reads. The sample carries approximately 640,000 distinct CDR3 sequences, roughly 17% recorded once. Sequences were obtained from blood. The receptors were sampled from a woman in her thirties with Graves' hyperthyroidism.

This clonotype was detected many times. The chain combines TRBV20-1 with TRBJ2-7; possible D gene TRBD1, 6 bases. The CDR3 covers 11 residues. CDR1 and CDR2 (germline): DFQATT, SNEGSKA (reference sequence). Trimming left V 1 base short and J 6 bases short, with 7 bases between. CDR3: CSARAGAEQYF. The DNA for the CDR3 is TGCAGTGCTAGAGCAGGGGCCGAGCAGTACTTC.

This clonotype has at least ten counts. This sequence joins TRBV20-1 and TRBJ1-5; D might be TRBD1 (5 bases). Germline V gives CDR1 DFQATT, CDR2 SNEGSKA (reference sequence). Trimming stripped 3 bases from V and 4 bases from J, with 13 bases between. CDR3 length equals 14 residues. The chain's CDR3 is CSARALDKNQPQHF. CDR3 in DNA: TGCAGTGCTAGGGCGTTGGACAAAAATCAGCCCCAGCATTTT.

This clonotype was detected many times. The chain couples TRBV28 to TRBJ2-2; unclear D gene. V lost 9 bases, J lost 1 base, and 12 bases lay in between. From germline, CDR1 is MDHEN and CDR2 SYDVKM. The CDR3 covers 14 residues. The CDR3 sequence is CASSPPVNTGELFF. Written as DNA, the CDR3 is TGTGCCAGTTCCCCCCCAGTGAACACCGGGGAGCTGTTTTTT.

The CDR3 nucleotides are TGCAGCGTTAGGACAGGGATCCAAGAGACCCAGTACTTC. It is translated as CSVRTGIQETQYF. The gene calls are TRBV29-1 and TRBJ2-5; TRBD1 aligns across 8 bases. This CDR3 is built from 13 residues. V lost 5 bases, J lost 1 base, and 3 bases stayed unmatched. CDR1 is SQVTM, CDR2 ANQGSEA, per germline. The full variable domain, rest sourced from reference TRBV29-1 and TRBJ2-5, is SAVISQKPSRDICQRGTSLTIQCQVDSQVTMMFWYRQQPGQSLTLIATANQGSEATYESGFVIDKFPISRPNLTFSTLTVSNMSPEDSSIYLCSVRTGIQETQYFGPGTRLLVL.

This clonotype has a handful of counts. The chain uses TRBV4-1 and TRBJ2-1; possibly TRBD1 for D (5 bases). Germline CDR1 and CDR2: MGHRA and YSYEKL. The CDR3 consists of 15 residues. The ends were cut back, 0 bases at V and 3 bases at J, with 9 bases in the middle. This CDR3 is CASSQEGAYYNEQFF. For the CDR3, the DNA is TGCGCCAGCAGCCAAGAAGGGGCTTACTACAATGAGCAGTTCTTC.

This clonotype was seen a few times. The chain employs TRBV7-9 and TRBJ2-3; D gene unclear. This CDR3 has 15 amino acids. Trimming took off 5 bases at V and 4 bases at J, with 16 bases between the two ends. Germline CDR1 and CDR2: SEHNR and FQNEAQ (reference sequence). CDR3 sequence reads: CASSPSRVRSDTQYF. The CDR3 DNA is TGTGCCAGCAGCCCGTCCCGGGTGCGGTCAGATACGCAGTATTTT.

The rearrangement uses TRBV29-1 and TRBJ1-3; D not certain. In germline, CDR1 is SQVTM, CDR2 ANQGSEA. This CDR3 region has 13 residues. Trimming pared 2 bases from V and 0 bases from J, leaving 5 bases between. The CDR3 is CSVEKSSGNTIYF. The CDR3 nucleotides read TGCAGCGTTGAAAAATCCTCTGGAAACACCATATATTTT.

This clonotype appeared many times. This sequence joins TRBV6-2 or TRBV6-3 and TRBJ2-5; the D is unclear. Germline V gene sequence: CDR1 MNHEY, CDR2 SVGEGT. Between the trimmed V and J ends, which lost 0 bases and 4 bases, there was a span of 3 bases. There are 12 residues in the CDR3. The CDR3 loop is CASSYSRETQYF. The DNA of the CDR3 is TGTGCCAGCAGTTACTCGAGAGAGACCCAGTACTTC.

This clonotype was counted at least ten times. The rearrangement links TRBV20-1 to TRBJ2-7; D remains unclear. The germline V and J ends were trimmed by 3 bases and 6 bases, with 9 bases remaining between them. CDR3 size: 11 residues. Germline lookup yields CDR1 DFQATT and CDR2 SNEGSKA (reference sequence). CDR3 amino acids: CSARFGPEQYF. As DNA, the CDR3 is TGCAGTGCTAGGTTCGGACCCGAGCAGTACTTC.

The rearrangement uses TRBV9 and TRBJ2-1; 8 nucleotides align to TRBD1. The ends lost 1 base at V and 8 bases at J; junction bases unmatched: 14. The CDR3 runs 17 residues. Germline V CDR1 and CDR2: SGDLS, YYNGEE. CDR3 in amino acids: CASSVSSRGSGGDEQFF. In DNA, the CDR3 is TGTGCCAGCAGCGTAAGCAGTAGGGGATCAGGGGGCGATGAGCAGTTCTTC.

This clonotype was seen ten or more times. This rearrangement joins TRBV28 to TRBJ1-1, with a tentative D call TRBD1 (5 bases). Trimming took 4 bases from V and 3 from J, leaving 9 bases between them. CDR3 length equals 13 residues. In germline, CDR1 is MDHEN, CDR2 SYDVKM. CDR3 sequence reads: CASSYRQYTEAFF. CDR3 bases: TGTGCCAGCAGTTATCGACAGTACACTGAAGCTTTCTTT.

This clonotype has more than one count but fewer than ten. The rearrangement joins TRBV19 to TRBJ2-2, with no clear D. The CDR3 contains 13 residues. V was shortened by 4 bases and J by 3 bases, with 6 bases between the two germline ends. The germline gives CDR1 LNHDA, CDR2 SQIVND (reference sequence). This CDR3 is CASSKIDTGELFF. The DNA of the CDR3 is TGTGCCAGTAGTAAGATCGACACCGGGGAGCTGTTTTTT.

This chain joins TRBV20-1 and TRBJ2-1, with TRBD2 matching 10 bases. The CDR3 loop spans 16 amino acids. V trimming: 6 bases; J trimming: 4 bases; junction bases outside the gene matches: 12. Germline loops: CDR1 DFQATT, CDR2 SNEGSKA (reference sequence). The chain's CDR3 is CSASTRRTSGYNEQFF. CDR3 sequence (DNA): TGCAGTGCGAGTACCCGACGGACTAGCGGTTACAATGAGCAGTTCTTC.

This clonotype has a handful of counts. This chain joins TRBV9 and TRBJ2-3, with a weak D call TRBD2 (6 bases). The CDR3 length is 14 residues. The germline gives CDR1 SGDLS, CDR2 YYNGEE. Trimming left V 0 bases short and J 5 bases short, with 10 bases between. DNA for the CDR3: TGTGCCAGCAGCGTAGTCGGGAGTGGAGATACGCAGTATTTT. Amino acids: CASSVVGSGDTQYF.

This clonotype was counted at least ten times. The chain combines TRBV12-3 or TRBV12-4 with TRBJ1-2; tentative D call: TRBD1 (5 bases). This CDR3 is 15 amino acids long. V was pared by 2 bases and J by 0 bases, with 10 bases between. The CDR3 DNA sequence: TGTGCCAGCAGTTTAAGTGTAGGGGCTAACTATGGCTACACCTTC. Translating gives CASSLSVGANYGYTF.